This T cell receptor (beta chain) is from a study of blood T cell repertoires in COVID-19. Study information: Acute and convalescent COVID-19 specimens originated in the United States, Italy and Spain. PBMCs, B-cell-depleted T cells, or T cells provided the cDNA or gDNA that made up the material.

Produced via immunoSEQ multiplex PCR; TCRdb's table is partial and in-frame only. The sample holds more than 250,000 clones, approximately 80% seen once. Participants came from roughly 25 US areas, aged roughly 18 to 95 years. Researchers sorted participants into cohorts using their self-reported clinical history. V lost 0 bases, J lost 10 bases, and 16 bases lay in between. Germline values: CDR1 MNHEY, CDR2 SMNVEV (reference sequence). This CDR3 contains 15 residues. The chain employs TRBV27 and TRBJ2-1; D possibly corresponds to TRBD2 (6 bases). The receptor was isolated from a man aged 40-49 years who had been exposed to COVID-19. Sequenced input: PBMCs or T cells enriched from blood (not recorded which). The CDR3 reads CASSLSMVTSREQFF. The CDR3 DNA follows: TGTGCCAGCAGTTTATCGATGGTAACTAGCCGAGAGCAGTTCTTC.